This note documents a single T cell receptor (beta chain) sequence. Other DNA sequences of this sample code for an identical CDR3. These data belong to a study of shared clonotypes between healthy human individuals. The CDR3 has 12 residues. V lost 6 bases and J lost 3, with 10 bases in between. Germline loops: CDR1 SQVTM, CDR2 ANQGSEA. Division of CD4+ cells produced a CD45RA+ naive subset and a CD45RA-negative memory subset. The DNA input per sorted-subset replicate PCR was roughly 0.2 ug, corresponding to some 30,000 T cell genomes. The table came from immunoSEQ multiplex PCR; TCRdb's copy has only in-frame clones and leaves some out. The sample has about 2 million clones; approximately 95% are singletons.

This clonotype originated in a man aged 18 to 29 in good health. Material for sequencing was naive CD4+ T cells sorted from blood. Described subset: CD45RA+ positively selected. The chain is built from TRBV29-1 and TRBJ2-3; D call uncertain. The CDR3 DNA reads TGCAGCGTCGTGTGGGGTACAGATACGCAGTATTTT. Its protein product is CSVVWGTDTQYF.